This T cell receptor beta chain was retrieved from a study of naive and memory T cell subsets. Study-wide results and caveats: Diversity fell and Gini index rose from naive through CM, EM, EMRA. Over 85% of naive TCR sequences appeared only once after error correction, unlike memory subsets.

Both TRBC1 and TRBC2 were covered by a beta constant-region primer of two equimolar oligonucleotides. TCRdb itself ran the UMI-ligation and nested PCR reads through MiXCR, one entry per CDR3 protein. The table lists around 31,000 distinct CDR3 sequences, about 10% of them singletons. The J segment lost 5 bases and the V segment lost 5 bases, leaving 7 bases of the junction unmatched. The germline CDR1 and CDR2 sequences are SGHAT and FQDESV (reference sequence). CDR3 length equals 15 residues. Alpha and beta libraries were amplified separately from the second PCR onward. Cells stained for CD3, CD4, CD8, CD45RA, CD27 and viability were sorted into four CD45RA/CD27 subsets. A remark on this clonotype: Its target is unknown.

The specimen was effector memory CD4+ T cells from blood. Subset specified: effector memory, CD45RA- CD27-. This sequence was found in a human donor in good health. V and J are TRBV11-1 and TRBJ2-1, with 9 positions matching TRBD2. The CDR3 spells CASSASSSGNNEQFF. The DNA of the CDR3 is TGTGCCAGCAGCGCCTCCTCTAGCGGGAACAATGAGCAGTTCTTC.